This TCR beta chain was identified during a study of beta chain features in type 1 diabetes. The study's findings and limits: A definitive answer on HLA type influencing TCRB rearrangement was not reached here. Within the patient group, naive, central memory and Treg TCRB repertoires appeared more similar to each other than within healthy donors. Shorter TCRB CDR3s, moderately but significantly so, were found in Type 1 diabetes patients in all four CD4+ subsets.

The entirety of the isolated RNA underwent reverse transcription, so expressed TCRB transcripts were sequenced. Only in-frame clones appear in the TCRdb table, and some are missing; sequencing was by immunoSEQ multiplex PCR. This sample carries hundreds of thousands of clones, approximately 16% of them seen once, and the ten largest clones take 0.015% to 0.017%. Germline lookup yields CDR1 SGHRS and CDR2 YFSETQ. The CDR3 sequence is 14 residues long. The V end was cut by 0 bases, the J end by 5 bases, with 9 bases between. A remark on this clone: Its antigen remains unknown.

The sequence was collected from a man between 18 and 35 years old with type 1 diabetes. Sequences were obtained from naive CD4+ T cells from blood. The chain has TRBV5-1 and TRBJ1-5; D remains unclear. The CDR3 nucleotides read TGCGCCAGCAGCTTGGGAGGGAAGGATCAGCCCCAGCATTTT. It translates to CASSLGGKDQPQHF.